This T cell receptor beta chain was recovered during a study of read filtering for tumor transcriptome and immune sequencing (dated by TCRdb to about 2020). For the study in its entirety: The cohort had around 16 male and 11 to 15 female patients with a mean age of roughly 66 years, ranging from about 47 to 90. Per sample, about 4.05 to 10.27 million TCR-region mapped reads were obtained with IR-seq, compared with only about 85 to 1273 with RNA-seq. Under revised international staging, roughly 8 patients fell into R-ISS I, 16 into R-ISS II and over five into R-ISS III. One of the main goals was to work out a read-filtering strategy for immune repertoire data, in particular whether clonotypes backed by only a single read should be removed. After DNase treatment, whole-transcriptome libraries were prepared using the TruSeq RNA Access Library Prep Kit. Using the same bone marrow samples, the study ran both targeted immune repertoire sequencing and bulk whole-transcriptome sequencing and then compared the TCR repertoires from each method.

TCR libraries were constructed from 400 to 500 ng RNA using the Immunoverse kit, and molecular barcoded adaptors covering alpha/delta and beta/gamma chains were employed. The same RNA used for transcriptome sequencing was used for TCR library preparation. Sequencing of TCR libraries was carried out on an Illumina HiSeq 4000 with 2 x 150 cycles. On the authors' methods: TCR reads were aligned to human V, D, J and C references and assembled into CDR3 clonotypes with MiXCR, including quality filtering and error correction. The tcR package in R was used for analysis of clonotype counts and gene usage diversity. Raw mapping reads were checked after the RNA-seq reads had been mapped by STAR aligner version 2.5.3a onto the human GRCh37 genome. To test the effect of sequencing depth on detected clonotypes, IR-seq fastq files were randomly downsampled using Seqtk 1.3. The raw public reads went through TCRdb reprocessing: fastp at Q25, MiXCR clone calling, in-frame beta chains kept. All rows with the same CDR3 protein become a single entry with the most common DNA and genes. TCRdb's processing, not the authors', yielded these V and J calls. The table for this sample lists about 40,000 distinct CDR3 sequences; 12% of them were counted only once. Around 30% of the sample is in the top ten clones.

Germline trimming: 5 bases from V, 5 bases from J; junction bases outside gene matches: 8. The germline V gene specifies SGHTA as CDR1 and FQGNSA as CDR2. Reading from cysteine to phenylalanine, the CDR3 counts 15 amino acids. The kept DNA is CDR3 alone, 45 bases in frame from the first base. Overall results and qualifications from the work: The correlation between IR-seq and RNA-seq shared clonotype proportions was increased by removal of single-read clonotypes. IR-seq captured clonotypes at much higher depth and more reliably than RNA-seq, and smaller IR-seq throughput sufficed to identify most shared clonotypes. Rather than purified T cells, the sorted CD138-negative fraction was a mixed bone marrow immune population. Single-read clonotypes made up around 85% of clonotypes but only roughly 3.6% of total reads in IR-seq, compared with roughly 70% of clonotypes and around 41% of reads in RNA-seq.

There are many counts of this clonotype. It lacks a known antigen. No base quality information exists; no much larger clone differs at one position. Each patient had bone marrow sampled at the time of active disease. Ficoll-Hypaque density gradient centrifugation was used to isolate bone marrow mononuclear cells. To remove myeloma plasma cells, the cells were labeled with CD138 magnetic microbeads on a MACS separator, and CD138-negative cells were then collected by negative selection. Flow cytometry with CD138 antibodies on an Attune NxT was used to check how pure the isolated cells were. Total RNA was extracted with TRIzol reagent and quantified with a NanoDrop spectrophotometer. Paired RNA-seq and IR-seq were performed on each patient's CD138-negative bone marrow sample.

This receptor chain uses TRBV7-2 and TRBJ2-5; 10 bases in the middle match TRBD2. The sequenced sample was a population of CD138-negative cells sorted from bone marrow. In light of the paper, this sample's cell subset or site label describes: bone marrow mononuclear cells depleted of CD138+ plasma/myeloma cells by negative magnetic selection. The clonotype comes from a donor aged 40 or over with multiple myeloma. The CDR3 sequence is CASSTQRGGQETQYF. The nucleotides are TGTGCCAGCAGCACCCAGCGGGGGGGCCAGGAGACCCAGTACTTC.